A selection of T cell receptor beta chains follows, all from one sample in a study of blood T cell repertoires in COVID-19. Produced via immunoSEQ multiplex PCR; TCRdb's table is partial and in-frame only. The data show about 74,000 clones, with 90% seen just once and about 1.5% held by the top ten. The material sequenced was peripheral blood. These receptors came from a man aged 45 to 65 with acute or convalescent COVID-19. Each CDR3 is given with its conserved first and last residue. Each record gives: clone size, V gene, D gene, J gene, CDR3 DNA, CDR3 protein. A D gene is named only where the DNA matches it firmly. A clone size is listed for some rows: how often the clone was seen (once, few, many), or a class if it is expanded.

-	TRBV5-1	TRBD2	TRBJ2-7	TGCGCCAGCAGCCAGCCCGCCCTGCGGGAGGGCTACTCCTACGAGCAGTACTTC	CASSQPALREGYSYEQYF
-	TRBV11-2	TRBD1	TRBJ1-1	TGTGCCAGCAGCTTAGTCAGGGGGGAGACTGAAGCTTTCTTT	CASSLVRGETEAFF
-	TRBV13	-	TRBJ1-6	TGTGCCAGCAGCCGGCAGGGTTATGATTATAATTCACCCCTCCACTTT	CASSRQGYDYNSPLHF
-	TRBV19	TRBD2	TRBJ2-3	TGTGCCAGTAGAAGAGGTGGGACTACTAGCACAGATACGCAGTATTTT	CASRRGGTTSTDTQYF
-	TRBV6-2/TRBV6-3	TRBD1	TRBJ1-2	TGTGCCAGCAGTCGCCCCGGGACAGGGGTCGGCTACACCTTC	CASSRPGTGVGYTF
-	TRBV9	TRBD1	TRBJ1-6	TGTGCCAGCAGCGAGGGGGCCCTGTGGGGTTCTATTTCACCCCTCCACTTT	CASSEGALWGSISPLHF
-	TRBV7-3	TRBD2	TRBJ2-1	TGTGCCAGCAGCTTACAAGCGGGAGGGCCGGGCAATGAGCAGTTCTTC	CASSLQAGGPGNEQFF
-	TRBV5-8	TRBD1	TRBJ1-2	TGTGCCAGCAGCTACCGGGACAGAAACTATGGCTACACCTTC	CASSYRDRNYGYTF
-	TRBV5-1	-	TRBJ1-1	TGCGCCAGCACCGAGGGGGGGACTGAAGCTTTCTTT	CASTEGGTEAFF
-	TRBV28	-	TRBJ1-5	TGTGCCAGCAGTTTTTCGGCCACGAGCGGCAATCAGCCCCAGCATTTT	CASSFSATSGNQPQHF
-	TRBV7-2	-	TRBJ2-1	TGTGCCAGCAGAGGAGCACGTGAGCACCCTAGCGAGCAGTTCTTC	CASRGAREHPSEQFF
-	TRBV7-2	-	TRBJ2-3	TGTGCCAGCAGCTTGCCGGGACTGCCCCTGGGGTATTTT	CASSLPGLPLGYF
-	TRBV6-5	-	TRBJ1-1	TGTGCCAGCAGTTACGACGCAGGGTCCCCTGAAGCTTTCTTT	CASSYDAGSPEAFF
once	TRBV27	TRBD2	TRBJ2-3	TGTGCCAGCAGTCCCGGGACTAGCGGGACAGATACGCAGTATTTT	CASSPGTSGTDTQYF
-	TRBV28	-	TRBJ1-6	TGTGCCAGCAGCCTAGAAGTGGTCTCGACTTCACCCCTCCACTTT	CASSLEVVSTSPLHF
once	TRBV18	TRBD1	TRBJ2-1	TGTGCCAGCTCACCACCGACAGGGGGCCACCCCGGTTTCTTC	CASSPPTGGHPGFF
-	TRBV6-4	-	TRBJ1-2	TGTGCCAACCCGGAGGGGTCTTTCTACTATGGCTACACCTTC	CANPEGSFYYGYTF
once	TRBV5-8	-	TRBJ2-3	TGTGCCAGCAGCTGGACTAGCACAGATACGCAGTATTTT	CASSWTSTDTQYF
-	TRBV2	TRBD2	TRBJ2-1	TGTGCCAGCAGTGCTAGCGGGGGAAGATTCTACAATGAGCAGTTCTTC	CASSASGGRFYNEQFF
once	TRBV21-1	-	TRBJ2-5	TGTGCCAGCAGCAAATGTGAGCGGTCGGCGGGGGGGCTAGAGACCCAGTACTTC	CASSKCERSAGGLETQYF
few	TRBV6-5	-	TRBJ2-5	TGTGCCAGCAGTTACGGGGGGAAAGGGGAGACCCAGTACTTC	CASSYGGKGETQYF
-	TRBV6-5	TRBD1	TRBJ1-6	TGTGCCAGCAGAGATCCGACAGGGGGCAAACCCCTCCACTTT	CASRDPTGGKPLHF
-	TRBV28	TRBD2	TRBJ2-7	TGTGCCAGCAGTTTATTGAGGCTAGCGGAGTCCTACGAGCAGTACTTC	CASSLLRLAESYEQYF
-	TRBV2	-	TRBJ1-2	TGTGCCAGCAGACAGGTGACAGTTTATGGCTACACCTTC	CASRQVTVYGYTF
-	TRBV11-2	-	TRBJ1-4	TGTGCCAGCAGTGAGGCCACTCAGGGAGGGCCCCAAAAACTGTTTTTT	CASSEATQGGPQKLFF
-	TRBV5-1	TRBD1	TRBJ2-7	TGCGCCAGCAGCCCCGGACAGGGGGCCTACGAGCAGTACTTC	CASSPGQGAYEQYF
-	TRBV5-1	-	TRBJ1-1	TGCGCCAGCAGCAGGGTCGGGATGAACTTGGCCACTGAAGCTTTCTTT	CASSRVGMNLATEAFF
-	TRBV15	-	TRBJ2-4	TGTGCCACCAGCTCCCCGGGACTCCCCATTCAGTACTTC	CATSSPGLPIQYF
few	TRBV2	-	TRBJ1-1	TGTGCCAGCAGTGAAACTGTGGACAGTAGGGACACTGAAGCTTTCTTT	CASSETVDSRDTEAFF
-	TRBV6-6	-	TRBJ1-5	TGTGCCAGCAATCACCGGGGGTACAATCAGCCCCAGCATTTT	CASNHRGYNQPQHF
few	TRBV5-8	-	TRBJ2-7	TGTGCCAGCAGCTTACAAATCACCGGGACAAGGTCCAGCGAGCAGTACTTC	CASSLQITGTRSSEQYF